This entry lists 32 T cell receptor beta chains sequenced from one sample in a study of response to subunit inactivated influenza vaccine. TCRdb re-called the RT-PCR reads through MiXCR, storing one row per CDR3 protein. The data show about 530,000 distinct CDR3 sequences, approximately 13% seen once. Source: PBMCs from blood, taken 35 to 45 days after vaccination. Receptors were obtained from a man aged 45-65 years who received an inactivated influenza vaccine.

On this clonotype: This sequence may be a read error, since a much larger clone differs from it by one base. V usage is TRBV3-1 and J usage is TRBJ2-3, with TRBD2 identical over 12 bases. The CDR3 loop spans 15 amino acids. V trimming: 4 bases; J trimming: 2 bases; junction bases outside the gene matches: 1. Germline CDR1 is LGHDT and CDR2 is YNNKEL (reference sequence). This CDR3 reads CASSRTSGNTDTQYF. Written as DNA, the CDR3 is TGTGCCAGCAGCCGGACTAGCGGGAACACAGATACGCAGTATTTT.

This clonotype was seen more than once but under ten times. The V gene is TRBV30, the J gene TRBJ1-6; D call uncertain. Trimming stripped 1 base from V and 5 bases from J, with 6 bases between. Germline values: CDR1 GTSNPN, CDR2 SVGIG (reference sequence). The CDR3 is made up of 13 amino acids. CDR3 in amino acids: CAWSDTNNSPLHF. In DNA form, the CDR3 reads TGTGCCTGGAGTGACACAAATAATTCACCCCTCCACTTT.

This chain connects TRBV7-9 to TRBJ2-6, with a weak D call TRBD1 (6 bases). Trimming left V 5 bases short and J 3 bases short, with 11 bases between. Germline V gene data show CDR1 as SEHNR and CDR2 as FQNEAQ (reference sequence). This CDR3 comprises 15 residues. CDR3 nucleotide sequence: TGTGCCAGCAGCCTCTTACAGGGTGGGGCCAACGTCCTGACTTTC. Residues: CASSLLQGGANVLTF.

The J gene is TRBJ2-1, the V gene TRBV9; D is perhaps TRBD2 (6 bases). The CDR3 length is 16 residues. CDR1 and CDR2 from the germline V gene are SGDLS and YYNGEE. Trimming took off 0 bases at V and 7 bases at J, with 17 bases between the two ends. Here the CDR3 reads CASSVGGRTLWNEQFF. The DNA of the CDR3 is TGTGCCAGCAGCGTAGGGGGGAGGACTCTCTGGAATGAGCAGTTCTTC.

Only a few counts were recorded for this clonotype. This chain links TRBV28 with TRBJ2-7; 8 positions match TRBD2. The CDR3 runs to 15 residues. Unmatched junction bases numbered 14, after V lost 7 bases and J lost 6 bases. Germline V gives CDR1 MDHEN, CDR2 SYDVKM. The CDR3, as DNA: TGTGCCAGCACTTCCTTACTGGGACTAGGAGTCGAGCAGTACTTC. Translation: CASTSLLGLGVEQYF.

The rearrangement links TRBV7-3 to TRBJ2-5; TRBD1 agrees at 9 bases. Unmatched junction bases numbered 7, after V lost 4 bases and J lost 4 bases. The CDR3 length is 15 residues. The germline gives CDR1 SGHTA, CDR2 FQGTGA. The CDR3 DNA sequence: TGTGCCAGCAGCTCGACAGGGGGTAGGGGAGAGACCCAGTACTTC. It encodes CASSSTGGRGETQYF.

This chain joins TRBV7-2 and TRBJ2-1, with a tentative D call TRBD1 (5 bases). The CDR3 has 13 residues. The germline V gene encodes CDR1 SGHTA and CDR2 FQGNSA. Trimming shortened V by 5 bases and J by 3 bases, and 8 bases separated the two germline ends. DNA for the CDR3: TGTGCCAGCAGCGAGGACATCTACAATGAGCAGTTCTTC. Amino acid sequence: CASSEDIYNEQFF.

In this sample, this clonotype turned up a few times. This sequence joins TRBV12-3 or TRBV12-4 and TRBJ2-1; no clear D gene. V lost 6 bases and J lost 9, with 21 bases in between. The CDR3 covers 15 residues. CDR3 sequence: CASSERRLGSAEQFF. CDR3 DNA: TGTGCCAGCAGCGAACGAAGGTTGGGGTCTGCTGAGCAGTTCTTC.

The table lists this clonotype with a count of one. This chain connects TRBV10-3 to TRBJ2-3; TRBD1 agrees at 8 bases. CDR3 size: 15 residues. Germline assignment: CDR1 ENHRY and CDR2 SYGVKD. The ends lost 6 bases at V and 6 bases at J; junction bases unmatched: 11. CDR3 coding DNA: TGTGCCATCAGGTCTTCAGGGGGCTTTTACGATACGCAGTATTTT. It encodes CAIRSSGGFYDTQYF.

There are many counts of this clonotype. V and J are TRBV29-1 and TRBJ2-7; D ambiguous. The CDR3 extends over 13 amino acids. Between the trimmed V and J ends, which lost 6 bases and 0 bases, there was a span of 12 bases. Germline V lookup: CDR1 SQVTM, CDR2 ANQGSEA. The CDR3: CSVLSPSSYEQYF. In nucleotides, the CDR3 is TGCAGCGTATTATCACCGAGCTCCTACGAGCAGTACTTC.

This clonotype has only a few counts. The rearrangement uses TRBV5-5 and TRBJ2-1; a weak D match, TRBD1 (5 bases). V was cut by 0 bases and J by 3 bases, with 16 bases left in between. This CDR3 comprises 17 residues. CDR1 SGHKS and CDR2 YYEKEE come from the germline V gene (reference sequence). The chain's CDR3 is CASSLETIGRGYNEQFF. The CDR3 coding sequence is TGTGCCAGCAGCTTGGAAACAATAGGAAGGGGCTACAATGAGCAGTTCTTC.

This clonotype was recorded many times. The chain links TRBV24-1 to TRBJ2-1, with D possibly called TRBD1 or TRBD2 (5 bases each). The CDR3 is 13 residues long. The germline V gene encodes CDR1 KGHDR and CDR2 SFDVKD. Trimming took 0 bases from V and 8 from J, leaving 7 bases between them. CDR3 sequence reads: CATSDLRGHEQFF. The DNA for the CDR3 is TGTGCCACCAGTGATTTGCGGGGACATGAGCAGTTCTTC.

The chain recombines TRBV29-1 with TRBJ2-7, with 7 bases fitting TRBD1. The V gene end was trimmed by 2 bases and the J gene end by 2 bases; junction bases not matched to a gene: 3. The germline V gene encodes CDR1 SQVTM and CDR2 ANQGSEA. This CDR3 region has 13 residues. DNA for the CDR3: TGCAGCGTTGAACAGGGACAGACCTACGAGCAGTACTTC. It translates to CSVEQGQTYEQYF.

This clonotype was counted only a few times. The chain has TRBV6-5 and TRBJ2-2, with D possibly called TRBD1 or TRBD2 (5 bases each). Germline CDR1 MNHEY, CDR2 SVGAGI. The CDR3 is made up of 14 amino acids. Trimming removed 0 bases from V and 4 bases from J, with 6 bases in between. CDR3 nucleotides: TGTGCCAGCAGTTACTCAGGGACCACCGGGGAGCTGTTTTTT. Its translation is CASSYSGTTGELFF.

This clonotype came up a few times. The V and J genes are TRBV4-1 and TRBJ2-2; no clear D. Per the germline V gene, CDR1 is MGHRA and CDR2 is YSYEKL. This CDR3 has 13 amino acids. V was pared by 3 bases and J by 6 bases, with 8 bases between. Here the CDR3 DNA reads TGCGCCAGCAGCCAGGCGGACCCCGGGGAGCTGTTTTTT. Its protein product is CASSQADPGELFF.

The rearrangement joins TRBV12-3 or TRBV12-4 to TRBJ1-2; a weak D match, TRBD1 (6 bases). V was shortened by 3 bases and J by 8 bases, with 10 bases between the two germline ends. This CDR3 spans 12 amino acids. Here the CDR3 reads CASSLGHDGYTF. The CDR3 DNA is TGTGCCAGCAGTTTGGGACACGACGGCTACACCTTC.

In its sample, this clonotype was seen a few times. The chain has TRBV20-1 and TRBJ1-2, with D hard to call. Germline CDR1 reads DFQATT; CDR2 reads SNEGSKA (reference sequence). The CDR3 covers 9 residues. V lost 4 bases and J lost 8, with 5 bases in between. The CDR3 spells CSATGGYTF. The CDR3, as DNA: TGCAGTGCTACGGGCGGCTACACCTTC.

Ten or more counts support this clonotype. V usage is TRBV5-6 and J usage is TRBJ1-1; a weak D match, TRBD1 (5 bases). The V end was cut by 4 bases, the J end by 3 bases, with 7 bases between. This CDR3 contains 12 residues. Germline CDR1 SGHDT, CDR2 YYEEEE. The CDR3 sequence: CASSRQHTEAFF. Here the CDR3 DNA reads TGTGCCAGCAGCCGACAGCACACTGAAGCTTTCTTT. Variable domain in full (rest from reference TRBV5-6 and TRBJ1-1): DAGVTQSPTHLIKTRGQQVTLRCSPKSGHDTVSWYQQALGQGPQFIFQYYEEEERQRGNFPDRFSGHQFPNYSSELNVNALLLGDSALYLCASSRQHTEAFFGQGTRLTVV.

This clonotype occurred a few times. V is TRBV15 and J is TRBJ2-3; maybe TRBD2 (5 bases). The CDR3 has 15 amino acids. Germline CDR1 LNHNV, CDR2 YYDKDF (reference sequence). The V end was cut by 2 bases, the J end by 0 bases, with 9 bases between. DNA for the CDR3: TGTGCCACCAGCAGACGGGGTACTAGCACAGATACGCAGTATTTT. Its translation: CATSRRGTSTDTQYF.

This clonotype occurred once. The chain joins TRBV28 to TRBJ1-5; 7 bases match TRBD1. The V gene end was trimmed by 6 bases and the J gene end by 7 bases; junction bases not matched to a gene: 6. The germline CDR1 and CDR2 sequences are MDHEN and SYDVKM. This CDR3 has 13 amino acids. Here the CDR3 reads CASRAGGDQPQHF. The CDR3 nucleotides are TGTGCCAGCAGGGCAGGGGGGGACCAGCCCCAGCATTTT.

Only a few counts were recorded for this clonotype. This chain links TRBV4-3 with TRBJ2-7; tentatively, D is TRBD1 (6 bases). Trimming shortened V by 5 bases and J by 2 bases, and 16 bases separated the two germline ends. CDR3 length: 15 residues. Germline loops: CDR1 LGHNA, CDR2 YSLEER. CDR3 amino acids: CASSETVGQTYEQYF. CDR3 DNA: TGCGCCAGCAGCGAAACGGTAGGACAGACCTACGAGCAGTACTTC.

This clonotype has only a few counts. This chain connects TRBV4-2 to TRBJ2-7; TRBD2 matches at 8 bases. The germline gives CDR1 LGHNA, CDR2 YNFKEQ. J lost 3 bases, V lost 7 bases, and 11 bases had no gene match. The CDR3 extends over 15 amino acids. The CDR3: CASTPGKSGSYEQYF. CDR3 in DNA: TGTGCCAGCACCCCCGGGAAGAGCGGGAGCTACGAGCAGTACTTC.

This clonotype occurred a few times. Compared with germline, one end of the junction differs, possibly owing to a read error. The V gene is TRBV12-3 or TRBV12-4, the J gene TRBJ2-1, with 9 bases lining up with TRBD2. This CDR3 spans 10 amino acids. CDR3 sequence reads: CATGGGASLF. In nucleotides, the CDR3 is TGTGCCACCGGCGGGGGGGCGTCCCTCTTC.

The sample holds a few counts of this clonotype. The chain uses TRBV10-2 and TRBJ2-1, with D possibly being TRBD2 (5 bases). Germline assignment: CDR1 WSHSY and CDR2 SAAADI. The ends were cut back, 2 bases at V and 0 bases at J, with 11 bases in the middle. This CDR3 region has 16 residues. The CDR3 nucleotides read TGCGCCAGCAGTGAGGTTCGGAGGAGCTCCTACAATGAGCAGTTCTTC. Residues: CASSEVRRSSYNEQFF.

This clonotype was counted at least ten times. The V call is TRBV7-9, the J call TRBJ2-2; 8 bases are a match to TRBD2. The germline CDR1 and CDR2 sequences are SEHNR and FQNEAQ (reference sequence). The junction had 2 bases not matched to a gene; V was cut back by 5 bases and J by 0 bases. The CDR3 sequence is 15 residues long. The CDR3 loop is CASSVGLANTGELFF. The CDR3 DNA sequence: TGTGCCAGCAGCGTGGGACTAGCGAACACCGGGGAGCTGTTTTTT.

The chain links TRBV12-3 or TRBV12-4 to TRBJ2-5; the D is unclear. This CDR3 has 13 amino acids. Deletions cut 3 bases from V and 2 bases from J, with 7 bases between. The CDR3 DNA reads as TGTGCCAGCAGTTTGCAGACGCAAGAGACCCAGTACTTC. Amino acids: CASSLQTQETQYF.

The chain recombines TRBV5-5 with TRBJ2-1; D is unclear. Trimming left V 6 bases short and J 9 bases short, with 25 bases between. The CDR3 covers 16 residues. Germline CDR1 SGHKS, CDR2 YYEKEE (reference sequence). As DNA, the CDR3 is TGTGCCAGCACCCTGCGACGAGGTAATATAGATGGTGAGCAGTTCTTC. Its translation: CASTLRRGNIDGEQFF.

This clonotype was detected many times. V usage is TRBV7-2 and J usage is TRBJ2-7, with 9 bases identical to TRBD2. This CDR3 spans 14 amino acids. Losses at the gene ends were 3 bases for V and 6 bases for J; bases not matched to a gene: 6. Germline V gene lookup returns CDR1 SGHTA and CDR2 FQGNSA. CDR3 in DNA: TGTGCCAGCAGCTTCATAGCGGGAGAGGGCGAGCAGTACTTC. Amino acids: CASSFIAGEGEQYF. The full variable domain, completed using reference TRBV7-2 and TRBJ2-7, is GAGVSQSPSNKVTEKGKDVELRCDPISGHTALYWYRQSLGQGLEFLIYFQGNSAPDKSGLPSDRFSAERTGGSVSTLTIQRTQQEDSAVYLCASSFIAGEGEQYFGPGTRLTVT.

This sequence joins TRBV29-1 and TRBJ1-4; D is uncertain. The CDR3 runs to 12 residues. Germline CDR1 and CDR2: SQVTM and ANQGSEA. V dropped 4 bases and J dropped 6 bases, with 9 bases sitting between them. CDR3 residues: CSVAAGDEKLFF. CDR3 DNA sequence: TGCAGCGTTGCGGCAGGAGATGAAAAACTGTTTTTT.

The sample holds many counts of this clonotype. The J gene is TRBJ2-7, the V gene TRBV6-1; perhaps D is TRBD1 or TRBD2 (5 bases each). Germline CDR1 reads MNHNS; CDR2 reads SASEGT. The length of the CDR3 is 14 residues. V lost 8 bases, J lost 6 bases, and 20 bases lay in between. CDR3 amino acids: CASGRLREGTEQYF. Written as DNA, the CDR3 is TGTGCCAGCGGTCGTCTGAGGGAAGGGACCGAGCAGTACTTC.

V gene TRBV2 combines with J gene TRBJ2-6; TRBD1 matches at 7 bases. Trimming at V came to 8 bases and at J to 0 bases, leaving 13 bases not matched to a gene. The CDR3 extends over 18 amino acids. Germline CDR1 is SNHLY and CDR2 is FYNNEI. The CDR3 loop is CASRRGTVMSSGANVLTF. The CDR3 DNA sequence: TGTGCCAGCCGCAGGGGGACGGTTATGAGCTCTGGGGCCAACGTCCTGACTTTC.

This clonotype was found a few times. The chain recombines TRBV7-6 with TRBJ2-1; 7 bases agree with TRBD2. Germline V gene data show CDR1 as SGHVS and CDR2 as FNYEAQ. This CDR3 is 16 amino acids long. The trim removed 3 bases at V and 3 bases at J, leaving 8 bases unmatched. The CDR3 DNA is TGTGCCAGCAGCTTGGGGACGGGAGGAAGCTACAATGAGCAGTTCTTC. The encoded protein is CASSLGTGGSYNEQFF. The full variable domain, with the rest looked up from reference TRBV7-6 and TRBJ2-1, is GAGVSQSPRYKVTKRGQDVALRCDPISGHVSLYWYRQALGQGPEFLTYFNYEAQQDKSGLPNDRFSAERPEGSISTLTIQRTEQRDSAMYRCASSLGTGGSYNEQFFGPGTRLTVL.